The following is a T cell receptor (beta chain) sequence with its context. Antigen unknown. The data are from a study of T cell responses to AZD1222 COVID-19 vaccine. Overall study results and limits: Spike-specific TCR breadth and depth both grew after two AZD1222 doses. The sample set comprised mostly white British donors with more females, and clonal diversity was possibly underestimated. Spike-wide coverage was observed for vaccine-associated CD4 TCRs, with dominant responses at 160-218 and 743-854. Repertoire collection took place solely once the T cell response had peaked.

Germline V gene lookup returns CDR1 SGHVS and CDR2 FQNEAQ. CDR3 length equals 14 residues. With 4 bases removed from V and 7 bases from J, the gap between germline ends came to 14 bases. TCRdb keeps only in-frame clones here, not all; method: immunoSEQ multiplex PCR. Seen here are under 30,000 clones, over 80% observed once, and the top ten hold approximately 7.6%. The sequence derives from an adult who received the AZD1222 COVID-19 vaccine. The sample was peripheral blood, taken 28 days after the second AZD1222 dose. The chain has TRBV7-8 and TRBJ1-5; possible D gene TRBD1, 6 bases. CDR3 coding DNA: TGTGCCAGCAGCTATGGACAGTTCGGGCAGCCCCAGCATTTT. The encoded protein is CASSYGQFGQPQHF.